These 3 T cell receptor beta chains were all obtained from the same sample, sequenced in a study of cytomegalovirus exposure and HLA in healthy donors. With 60 Vbeta and 13 Jbeta primers, the PCR was carried out. The data were produced by immunoSEQ multiplex PCR, yet TCRdb's version contains in-frame clones alone and is incomplete. Here the sample spans about 150,000 clones, around 72% being singletons. The sequencing input was PBMCs. These receptors originate from a man aged 40-50 years in good health and CMV-seronegative.

The CDR3 region has the DNA TGTGCCAGCAGTAGCGGGAGGGGCGCCAAAAACATTCAGTACTTC. This sequence encodes CASSSGRGAKNIQYF. The chain is built from TRBV2 and TRBJ2-4; TRBD2 matches 10 bases. CDR1 SNHLY and CDR2 FYNNEI come from the germline V gene. CDR3 length equals 15 residues. Trimming took 5 bases from V and 1 from J; bases not matched to a gene: 2. Filled out from reference TRBV2 and TRBJ2-4, the complete variable domain reads EPEVTQTPSHQVTQMGQEVILRCVPISNHLYFYWYRQILGQKVEFLVSFYNNEISEKSEIFDDQFSVERPDGSNFTLKIRSTKLEDSAMYFCASSSGRGAKNIQYFGAGTRLSVL.

This rearrangement joins TRBV10-2 to TRBJ2-1; D unclear. The CDR3 runs to 15 residues. Germline V gives CDR1 WSHSY, CDR2 SAAADI. The V and J ends lost 7 bases and 2 bases respectively, with 15 bases between them. The CDR3: CASILNSRPYNEQFF. CDR3 sequence (DNA): TGCGCCAGCATCTTAAATTCTAGGCCCTACAATGAGCAGTTCTTC.

A few counts support this clone. The CDR3 is CASSLEGTENTGELFF. Written as DNA, the CDR3 is TGTGCCAGCAGCTTAGAAGGGACAGAGAACACCGGGGAGCTGTTTTTT. This rearrangement joins TRBV13 to TRBJ2-2, with 7 bases aligning to TRBD1. V gave up 1 base and J gave up 1 base; unmatched junction bases: 3. The length of the CDR3 is 16 residues. In germline, CDR1 is PRHDT, CDR2 FYEKMQ (reference sequence).